The rows below give T cell receptor beta chains drawn from one sample of a study of identifying expanded T cells in peripheral blood. Only in-frame clones appear in the TCRdb table, and some are missing; sequencing was by immunoSEQ multiplex PCR. Of 60,000 or so clones detected, about 83% appear once; the ten largest clones hold 15% to 20%. The specimen was blood. These receptors all come from a person between 18 and 75 years old in good health. Both conserved end residues are part of each CDR3. A D gene is named only where the DNA matches it firmly. Only part of the rows carry a size: once, few, many, or a class if the clone is expanded.

once	-	TRBV9	TRBJ1-1	TGTGCCAGCAGTTCAACAGGGTGGGACACTGAAGCTTTCTTT	CASSSTGWDTEAFF
-	-	TRBV30	TRBJ2-1	TGTGCCTGGAGCAGGGAATTTGAGCAGTTCTTC	CAWSREFEQFF
-	-	TRBV20-1	TRBJ1-1	TGCAGTGTATTCCCTAACACTGAAGCTTTCTTT	CSVFPNTEAFF
-	-	TRBV11-2	TRBJ2-6	TGTGCCAGCAGCTTAGGTACGGGCAGGGGCACTGGGGCCAACGTCCTGACTTTC	CASSLGTGRGTGANVLTF
once	-	TRBV5-1	TRBJ2-3	TGCGCCAGCAGCTTACCGAGGGATTCGGGTCATACGCAGTATTTT	CASSLPRDSGHTQYF
-	-	TRBV9	TRBJ2-2	TGTGCCAGCAGCACCCAGGGGTCCGGGGAGCTGTTTTTT	CASSTQGSGELFF
few	-	TRBV11-3	TRBJ2-7	TGTGCCAGCAGCTCTGTGAGGAAATACGAGCAGTACTTC	CASSSVRKYEQYF
-	-	TRBV5-1	TRBJ2-1	TGCGCCAGCAGCCGTCTGGAGCGGCGAGCCAACAATGAGCAGTTCTTC	CASSRLERRANNEQFF
once	-	TRBV7-2	TRBJ2-3	TGTGCCAGCAGCGCCTCCACTAGAGCAGATACGCAGTATTTT	CASSASTRADTQYF
-	TRBD1	TRBV5-1	TRBJ2-1	TGCGCCAGCAGCTTTGACAGGGGGTCGTACAATGAGCAGTTCTTC	CASSFDRGSYNEQFF
-	TRBD1	TRBV28	TRBJ1-4	TGTGCCAGCAGTTTAGGTGGGACAGCAAATGAAAAACTGTTTTTT	CASSLGGTANEKLFF
few	-	TRBV4-1	TRBJ2-7	TGCGCCAGCAGCCCCCCCCAGGGTGAGCAGTACTTC	CASSPPQGEQYF
-	TRBD1	TRBV27	TRBJ1-1	TGTGCCAGCAGTTTATTTGGGACAGGGGGACGTGGCACTGAAGCTTTCTTT	CASSLFGTGGRGTEAFF
-	-	TRBV18	TRBJ1-5	TGTGCCAGCTCACCACCCACGGGGCAGCCCCAGCATTTT	CASSPPTGQPQHF
-	-	TRBV5-4	TRBJ2-7	TGTGCCAGCAGCTTGAACCCGGGGACCTACGAGCAGTACTTC	CASSLNPGTYEQYF
-	TRBD1	TRBV19	TRBJ1-5	TGTGCCAGTAGCAAGGGACAGCTCAATCAGCCCCAGCATTTT	CASSKGQLNQPQHF
-	-	TRBV4-1	TRBJ1-2	TGCGCCAGCAGCCAAGATACACGGGGCACGGGCTACACCTTC	CASSQDTRGTGYTF
-	-	TRBV29-1	TRBJ2-2	TGCAGCGTTGGTCGGGACCTTAACACCGGGGAGCTGTTTTTT	CSVGRDLNTGELFF
few	TRBD2	TRBV7-9	TRBJ2-5	TGTGCCAGCAGCTCATCCGGGACTAGAAGCTTCGAGACCCAGTACTTC	CASSSSGTRSFETQYF
-	-	TRBV5-4	TRBJ1-3	TGTGCCAGCAGCCCGGCGGGAGGGTCAGGAAACACCATATATTTT	CASSPAGGSGNTIYF
-	TRBD2	TRBV30	TRBJ2-5	TGTGCCTGGACCCGGGGGGTAGCGGGGGGACAAGAGACCCAGTACTTC	CAWTRGVAGGQETQYF
few	TRBD2	TRBV5-6	TRBJ2-5	TGTGCCAGCAGCTTACCTAGCGGGGGGGCGTTCCAAGAGACCCAGTACTTC	CASSLPSGGAFQETQYF
once	-	TRBV11-2	TRBJ2-3	TGTGCCAGCAGCTTAGGGTTCAGCGCAGATACGCAGTATTTT	CASSLGFSADTQYF
-	-	TRBV7-8	TRBJ2-5	TGTGCCAGCAGCCCATTCCTTTATGAGGAGACCCAGTACTTC	CASSPFLYEETQYF
-	TRBD1	TRBV7-3	TRBJ2-2	TGTGCCAGCAGCTTGGGACAGGGGCGTACCGGGGAGCTGTTTTTT	CASSLGQGRTGELFF
once	-	TRBV19	TRBJ1-6	TGTGCCAGCAGAGCGGGAATCAGTAATTCACCCCTCCACTTT	CASRAGISNSPLHF
once	-	TRBV9	TRBJ2-5	TGTGCCAGCAGCGTAGCTAGAATGGGAGAGACCCAGTACTTC	CASSVARMGETQYF
-	TRBD2	TRBV7-2	TRBJ2-5	TGTGCCAGCAGCCCTAATATACCCCAGACTAGCGGAAGGCAGACCCAGTACTTC	CASSPNIPQTSGRQTQYF
-	-	TRBV11-2	TRBJ2-2	TGTGCCAGCAGCTTAGTCCTAGCCGACACCGGGGAGCTGTTTTTT	CASSLVLADTGELFF
-	TRBD1	TRBV19	TRBJ1-1	TGTGCCAGTAGTATTAAGGGGGCCCCACGGAACACTGAAGCTTTCTTT	CASSIKGAPRNTEAFF
-	-	TRBV6-6	TRBJ1-2	TGTGCCAGCAGTAACAATAACTATGGCTACACCTTC	CASSNNNYGYTF
-	-	TRBV7-9	TRBJ2-2	TGTGCCAGCAGCTTGGGGGCCGGGGAGCTGTTTTTT	CASSLGAGELFF
-	TRBD1	TRBV6-5	TRBJ1-2	TGTGCCAGCAGTTACCGGACAGGGACAGGCGGTGGCTACACCTTC	CASSYRTGTGGGYTF
-	-	TRBV25-1	TRBJ1-2	TGTGCCAGCAGTGACCCGACCCATTGGGGCTACACCTTC	CASSDPTHWGYTF
few	TRBD1	TRBV19	TRBJ2-5	TGTGCCAGTAGTATGATCGGGACAGGAGAACAAGAGACCCAGTACTTC	CASSMIGTGEQETQYF
-	TRBD1	TRBV7-9	TRBJ1-4	TGTGCCAGCAGTCGGGACAGGGGATCTAATGAAAAACTGTTTTTT	CASSRDRGSNEKLFF
-	TRBD1	TRBV6-5	TRBJ1-3	TGTGCCAGCAGTTCCCTAGGGGGCGGAGGAAACACCATATATTTT	CASSSLGGGGNTIYF
-	-	TRBV7-3	TRBJ2-5	TGTGCCAGCAGCTTAACGGCGGGGGCGAGAGAGACCCAGTACTTC	CASSLTAGARETQYF
-	-	TRBV18	TRBJ2-2	TGTGCCAGCTCACCACAGGAGGGGGCCGGGGAGCTGTTTTTT	CASSPQEGAGELFF
-	-	TRBV11-3	TRBJ1-2	TGTGCCAGCAGCTTGGGGGGCGATGGCTACACCTTC	CASSLGGDGYTF
-	-	TRBV27	TRBJ1-2	TGTGCCAGCAGTCCGGCCAGACAGGCATATGGCTACACCTTC	CASSPARQAYGYTF